The clone carrying this T cell receptor beta chain was picked up a small number of times. Sequenced by immunoSEQ multiplex PCR; TCRdb stores in-frame clones only, minus some. The sample shows under 70,000 clones, approximately 91% of them seen only once. These data are taken from a study of T cell changes during pregnancy in multiple sclerosis. The trim removed 6 bases at V and 2 bases at J, leaving 5 bases unmatched. The CDR3 has 13 amino acids. Germline values: CDR1 SGHRS, CDR2 YFSETQ. The V gene is TRBV5-1, the J gene TRBJ2-7, with 7 bases aligning to TRBD2. This sample comprised peripheral blood, obtained in the second trimester of pregnancy. The sequence came from a female donor with multiple sclerosis, enrolled in a pregnancy study. For the CDR3, the DNA is TGCGCCAGCACGGCGGGGGACGCCTACGAGCAGTACTTC. This sequence encodes CASTAGDAYEQYF.